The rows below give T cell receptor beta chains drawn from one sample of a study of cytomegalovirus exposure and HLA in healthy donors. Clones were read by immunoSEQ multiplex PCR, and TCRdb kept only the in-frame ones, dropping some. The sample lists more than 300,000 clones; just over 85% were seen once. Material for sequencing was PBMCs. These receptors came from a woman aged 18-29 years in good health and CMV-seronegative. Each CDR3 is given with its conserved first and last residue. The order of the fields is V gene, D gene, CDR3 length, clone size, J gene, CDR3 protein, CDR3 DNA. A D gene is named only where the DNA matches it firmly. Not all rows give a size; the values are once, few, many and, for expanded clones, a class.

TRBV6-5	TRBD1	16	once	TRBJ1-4	CASSYTSTGPNEKLFF	TGTGCCAGCAGTTACACTTCGACAGGGCCTAATGAAAAACTGTTTTTT
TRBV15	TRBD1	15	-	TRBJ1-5	CATISGQGRNQPQHF	TGTGCCACCATCTCCGGACAGGGGCGAAATCAGCCCCAGCATTTT
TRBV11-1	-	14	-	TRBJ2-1	CASSESVTRGEQFF	TGTGCCAGCAGCGAAAGCGTGACTAGGGGTGAGCAGTTCTTC
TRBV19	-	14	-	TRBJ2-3	CASSIGPETDTQYF	TGTGCCAGTAGTATTGGGCCAGAGACAGATACGCAGTATTTT
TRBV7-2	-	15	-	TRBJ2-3	CASSFQRISTDTQYF	TGTGCCAGCAGCTTTCAGCGTATTAGCACAGATACGCAGTATTTT
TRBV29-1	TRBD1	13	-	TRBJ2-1	CSARQGSLNEQFF	TGCAGCGCAAGACAGGGCTCTCTCAATGAGCAGTTCTTC
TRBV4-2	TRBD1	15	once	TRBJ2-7	CASSPSLTGGVEQYF	TGTGCCAGCAGTCCGAGCCTGACAGGGGGGGTCGAGCAGTACTTC
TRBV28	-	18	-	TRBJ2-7	CASSPFLGGAGSSYEQYF	TGTGCCAGCAGCCCGTTCCTTGGGGGGGCGGGGAGCTCCTACGAGCAGTACTTC
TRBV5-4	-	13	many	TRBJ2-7	CASSYAGAYEQYF	TGTGCCAGCAGTTACGCAGGCGCCTACGAGCAGTACTTC
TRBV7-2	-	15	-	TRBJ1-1	CASSLARVGYTEAFF	TGTGCCAGCAGCTTAGCGAGGGTGGGTTACACTGAAGCTTTCTTT
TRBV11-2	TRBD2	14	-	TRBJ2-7	CASSLTSGTYEQYF	TGTGCCAGCAGCTTGACTAGCGGAACCTACGAGCAGTACTTC
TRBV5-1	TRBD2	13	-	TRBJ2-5	CASSSGLRETQYF	TGCGCCAGCAGCTCGGGACTACGAGAGACCCAGTACTTC
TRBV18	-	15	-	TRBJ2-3	CASSPWTYRADTQYF	TGTGCCAGCTCTCCATGGACCTACAGGGCAGATACGCAGTATTTT
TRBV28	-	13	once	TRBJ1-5	CASSFSSNQPQHF	TGTGCCAGCAGTTTTAGTAGCAATCAGCCCCAGCATTTT
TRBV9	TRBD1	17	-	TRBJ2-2	CASSVEWTGANTGELFF	TGTGCCAGCAGCGTAGAATGGACAGGGGCGAACACCGGGGAGCTGTTTTTT